This TCR beta chain was found in a study of T cell responses to AZD1222 COVID-19 vaccine. Points from the study as a whole: CD4 TCRs covered the whole spike, strongest at regions 160-218 and 743-854. Repertoires were collected only later (after the peak T cell response had occurred).

Germline V lookup: CDR1 SGHDN, CDR2 FVKESK. V lost 3 bases and J 7 bases, leaving 19 bases between the germline ends. The CDR3 is 15 amino acids. Of note for this clone: Its antigen is unknown.

Using immunoSEQ multiplex PCR, the repertoire was profiled, and TCRdb retains in-frame clones only, with some absent. In the table there are 110,000 to 150,000 clones, around nine tenths of which are singletons. Specimen: peripheral blood, collected on day 0 of AZD1222 vaccination. The sequence came from an adult in good health. The genes are TRBV14 and TRBJ2-7; possible D gene TRBD2, 6 bases. The CDR3 sequence: CASSQMGGLEREQYF. DNA for the CDR3: TGTGCCAGCAGCCAGATGGGGGGTTTGGAGCGTGAGCAGTACTTC. Full variable domain (rest looked up from reference TRBV14 and TRBJ2-7): EAGVTQFPSHSVIEKGQTVTLRCDPISGHDNLYWYRRVMGKEIKFLLHFVKESKQDESGMPNNRFLAERTGGTYSTLKVQPAELEDSGVYFCASSQMGGLEREQYFGPGTRLTVT.